This TCR beta chain was sequenced for a study of technical replicates of blood from several donors (dated 2017 in TCRdb). For CDR1 and CDR2, the germline V gene lists SQVTM and ANQGSEA. From its cysteine to its phenylalanine, the CDR3 spans 13 amino acids. Only the CDR3 DNA stays, 39 bases, in frame from base 1. At the junction V is shortened by 0 bases and J by 3 bases; bases outside the gene matches: 1. Comments on this clone: Its antigen specificity is not known. Base-call qualities are not available, and no considerably larger clone is one nucleotide away.

Libraries were constructed by the immunoSEQ multiplex PCR assay. Entries here come from immuneACCESS through TCRdb and include only in-frame sequences with V and J called. Some clones fail to appear in such tables; in the studies checked, an unresolved V gene covers under half of the shortfall, and the cause of the remainder is unknown. This sample gives 80,000 to 95,000 clones in total; approximately 97% of them show up just once. About 0.31% of the sample lies in the top ten. The sequencing sample was made of T cells isolated from PBMCs. The sequence links TRBV29-1 to TRBJ2-7; the junction holds 8 bases that match TRBD2. This sequence was found in a human donor in good health. The DNA reads as follows: TGCAGCGTTGAAGAAGGGACTAGCTACGAGCAGTACTTC. Translated, this gives CSVEEGTSYEQYF.